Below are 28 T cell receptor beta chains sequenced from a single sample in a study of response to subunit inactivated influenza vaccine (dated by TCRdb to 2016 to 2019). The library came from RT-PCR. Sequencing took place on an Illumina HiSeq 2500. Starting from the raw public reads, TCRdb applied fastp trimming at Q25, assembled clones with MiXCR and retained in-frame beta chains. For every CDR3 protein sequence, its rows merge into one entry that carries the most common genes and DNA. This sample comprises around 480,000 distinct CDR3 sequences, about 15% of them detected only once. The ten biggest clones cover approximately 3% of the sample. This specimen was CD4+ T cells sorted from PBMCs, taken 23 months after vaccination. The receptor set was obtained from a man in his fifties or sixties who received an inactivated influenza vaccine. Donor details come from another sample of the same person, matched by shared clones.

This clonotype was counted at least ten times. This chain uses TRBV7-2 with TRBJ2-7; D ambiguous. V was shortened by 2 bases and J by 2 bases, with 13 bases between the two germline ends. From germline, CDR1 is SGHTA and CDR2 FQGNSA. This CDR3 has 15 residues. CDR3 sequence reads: CASSLSAAEAYEQYF. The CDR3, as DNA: TGTGCCAGCAGCTTATCTGCGGCAGAGGCCTACGAGCAGTACTTC.

The CDR3 bases are TGCAGTGCTATAGGTGGAGGGTCGGGCAATCAGCCCCAGCATTTT. Its protein is CSAIGGGSGNQPQHF. The chain couples TRBV20-1 to TRBJ1-5; D is unclear. Looked up from germline, CDR1 is DFQATT and CDR2 is SNEGSKA (reference sequence). Trimming stripped 4 bases from V and 2 bases from J, with 15 bases between. The CDR3 has 15 residues.

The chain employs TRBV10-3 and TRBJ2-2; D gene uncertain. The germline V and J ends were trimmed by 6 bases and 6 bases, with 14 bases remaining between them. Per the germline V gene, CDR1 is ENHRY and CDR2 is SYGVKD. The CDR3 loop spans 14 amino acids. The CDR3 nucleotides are TGTGCCATCAGCCCTCGACTGGGCTCCGGGGAGCTGTTTTTT. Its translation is CAISPRLGSGELFF.

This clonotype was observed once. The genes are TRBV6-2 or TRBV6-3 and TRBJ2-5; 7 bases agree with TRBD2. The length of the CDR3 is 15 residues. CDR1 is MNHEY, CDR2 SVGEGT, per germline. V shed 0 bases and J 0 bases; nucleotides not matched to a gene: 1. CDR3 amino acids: CASSYSTSNQETQYF. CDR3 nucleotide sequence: TGTGCCAGCAGTTACTCGACTAGCAACCAAGAGACCCAGTACTTC.

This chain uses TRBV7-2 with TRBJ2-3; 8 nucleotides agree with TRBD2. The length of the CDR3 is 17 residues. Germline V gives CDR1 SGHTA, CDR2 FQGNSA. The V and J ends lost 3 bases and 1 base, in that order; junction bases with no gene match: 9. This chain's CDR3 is CASSLLILAEGTDTQYF. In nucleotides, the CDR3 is TGTGCCAGCAGCTTGTTAATACTAGCGGAGGGCACAGATACGCAGTATTTT.

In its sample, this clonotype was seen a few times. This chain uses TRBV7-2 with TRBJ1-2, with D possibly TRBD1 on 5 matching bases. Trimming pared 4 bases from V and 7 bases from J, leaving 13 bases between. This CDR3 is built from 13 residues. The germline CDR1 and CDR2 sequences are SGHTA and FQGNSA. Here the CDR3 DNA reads TGTGCCAGCAGCTCCAATCAGGGCTTTGGCTACACCTTC. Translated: CASSSNQGFGYTF.

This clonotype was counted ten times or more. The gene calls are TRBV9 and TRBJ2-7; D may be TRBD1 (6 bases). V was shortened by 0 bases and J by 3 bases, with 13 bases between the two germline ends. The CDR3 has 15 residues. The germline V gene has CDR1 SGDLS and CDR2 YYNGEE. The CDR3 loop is CASSVGPGQIYEQYF. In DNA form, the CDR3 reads TGTGCCAGCAGCGTAGGCCCCGGACAGATCTACGAGCAGTACTTC.

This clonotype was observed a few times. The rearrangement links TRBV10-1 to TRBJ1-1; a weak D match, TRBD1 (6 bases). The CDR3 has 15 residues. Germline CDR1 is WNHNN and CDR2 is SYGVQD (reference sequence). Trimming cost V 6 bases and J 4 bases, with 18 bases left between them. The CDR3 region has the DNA TGCGCCAGCAGAGAAGGTGGGGGGGCGCCCACTGAAGCTTTCTTT. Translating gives CASREGGGAPTEAFF.

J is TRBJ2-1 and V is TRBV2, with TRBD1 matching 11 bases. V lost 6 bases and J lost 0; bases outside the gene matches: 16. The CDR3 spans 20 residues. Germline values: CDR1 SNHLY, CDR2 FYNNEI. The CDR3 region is CASRNPGQGGSGGSYNEQFF. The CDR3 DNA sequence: TGTGCCAGCAGGAATCCGGGACAGGGGGGTAGCGGGGGCTCCTACAATGAGCAGTTCTTC.

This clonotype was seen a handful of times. CDR3 region: CASSPISGGGTDTQYF. The CDR3 bases are TGCGCCAGCAGCCCAATTAGCGGGGGGGGTACAGATACGCAGTATTTT. V gene TRBV5-1 combines with J gene TRBJ2-3, with TRBD2 matching 11 bases. The CDR3 is 16 residues long. V trimming: 4 bases; J trimming: 3 bases; junction bases outside the gene matches: 7. The germline gives CDR1 SGHRS, CDR2 YFSETQ.

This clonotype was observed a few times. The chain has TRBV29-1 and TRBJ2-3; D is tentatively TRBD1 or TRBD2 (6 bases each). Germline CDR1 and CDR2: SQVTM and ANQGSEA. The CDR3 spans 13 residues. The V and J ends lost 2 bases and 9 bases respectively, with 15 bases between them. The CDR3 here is CSVERSRGDTQYF. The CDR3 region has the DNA TGCAGCGTTGAACGTAGTAGGGGGGACACGCAGTATTTT.

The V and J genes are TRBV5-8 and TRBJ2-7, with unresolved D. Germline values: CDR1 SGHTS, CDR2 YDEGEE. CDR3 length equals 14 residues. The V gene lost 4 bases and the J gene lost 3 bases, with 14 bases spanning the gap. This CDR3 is CASSGGGSFYEQYF. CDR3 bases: TGTGCCAGCAGCGGCGGCGGATCCTTCTACGAGCAGTACTTC.

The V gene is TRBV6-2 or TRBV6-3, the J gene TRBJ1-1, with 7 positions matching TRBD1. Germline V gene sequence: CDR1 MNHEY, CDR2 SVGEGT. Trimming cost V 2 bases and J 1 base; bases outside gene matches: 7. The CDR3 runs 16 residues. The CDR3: CASSYRAGGENTEAFF. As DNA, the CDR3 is TGTGCCAGCAGTTACCGGGCAGGGGGGGAGAACACTGAAGCTTTCTTT.

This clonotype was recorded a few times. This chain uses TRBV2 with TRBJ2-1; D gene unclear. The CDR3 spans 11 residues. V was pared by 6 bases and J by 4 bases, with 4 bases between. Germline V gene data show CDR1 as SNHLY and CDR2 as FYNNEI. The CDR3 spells CASRSYNEQFF. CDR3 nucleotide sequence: TGTGCCAGCAGAAGTTACAATGAGCAGTTCTTC.

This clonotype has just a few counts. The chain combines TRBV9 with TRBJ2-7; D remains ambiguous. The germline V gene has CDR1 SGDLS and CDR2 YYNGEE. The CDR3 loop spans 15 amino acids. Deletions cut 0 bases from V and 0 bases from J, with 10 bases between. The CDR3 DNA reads TGTGCCAGCAGCGTAGCAGAGATGAGCTCCTACGAGCAGTACTTC. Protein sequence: CASSVAEMSSYEQYF.

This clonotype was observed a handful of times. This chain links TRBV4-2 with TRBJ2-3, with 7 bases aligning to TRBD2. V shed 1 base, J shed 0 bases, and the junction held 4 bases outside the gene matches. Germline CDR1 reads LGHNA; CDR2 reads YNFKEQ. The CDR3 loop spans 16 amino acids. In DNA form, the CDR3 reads TGTGCCAGCAGCCAAGGCCCTAGCGGAAGCACAGATACGCAGTATTTT. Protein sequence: CASSQGPSGSTDTQYF.

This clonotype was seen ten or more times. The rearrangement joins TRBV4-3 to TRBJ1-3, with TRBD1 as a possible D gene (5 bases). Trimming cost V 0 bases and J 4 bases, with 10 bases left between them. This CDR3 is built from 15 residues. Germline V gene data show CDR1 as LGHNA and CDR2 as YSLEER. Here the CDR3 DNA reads TGCGCCAGCAGCCAAGATTCCAGGGTCGGAAACACCATATATTTT. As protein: CASSQDSRVGNTIYF.

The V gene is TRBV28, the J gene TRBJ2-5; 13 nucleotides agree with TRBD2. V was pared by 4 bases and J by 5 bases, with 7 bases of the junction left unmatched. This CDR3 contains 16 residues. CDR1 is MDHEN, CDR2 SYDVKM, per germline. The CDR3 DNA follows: TGTGCCAGCAGTTACTGGACTAGCGGGAGTGGTGAGACCCAGTACTTC. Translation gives CASSYWTSGSGETQYF.

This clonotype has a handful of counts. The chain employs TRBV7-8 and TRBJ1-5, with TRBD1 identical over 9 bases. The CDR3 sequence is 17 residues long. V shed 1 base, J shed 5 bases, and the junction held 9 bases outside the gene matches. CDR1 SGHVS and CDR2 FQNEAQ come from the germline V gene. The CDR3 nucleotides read TGTGCCAGCAGCTTAGGGTATGGGGGACAGGGCTATCAGCCCCAGCATTTT. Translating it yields CASSLGYGGQGYQPQHF.

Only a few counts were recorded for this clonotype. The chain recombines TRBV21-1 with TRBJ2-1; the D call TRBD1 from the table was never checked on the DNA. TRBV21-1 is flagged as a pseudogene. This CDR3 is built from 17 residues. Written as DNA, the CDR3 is TGTGCCAGCAGCAAAACCGACAGGGTCAAGTCCTACAATGAGCAGTTCTTC. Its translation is CASSKTDRVKSYNEQFF.

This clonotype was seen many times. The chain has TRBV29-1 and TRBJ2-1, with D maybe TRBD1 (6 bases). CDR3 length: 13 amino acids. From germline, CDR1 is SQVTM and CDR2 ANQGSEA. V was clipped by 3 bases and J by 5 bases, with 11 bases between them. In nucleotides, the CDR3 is TGCAGCGTTGAGACGGACAGACACAATGAGCAGTTCTTC. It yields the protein CSVETDRHNEQFF.

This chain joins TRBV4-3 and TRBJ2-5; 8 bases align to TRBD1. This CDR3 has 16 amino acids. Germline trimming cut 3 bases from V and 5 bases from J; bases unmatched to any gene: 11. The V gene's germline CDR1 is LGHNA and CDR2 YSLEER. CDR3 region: CASSHALGRGLETQYF. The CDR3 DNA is TGCGCCAGCAGCCATGCCCTGGGCAGGGGGCTGGAGACCCAGTACTTC.

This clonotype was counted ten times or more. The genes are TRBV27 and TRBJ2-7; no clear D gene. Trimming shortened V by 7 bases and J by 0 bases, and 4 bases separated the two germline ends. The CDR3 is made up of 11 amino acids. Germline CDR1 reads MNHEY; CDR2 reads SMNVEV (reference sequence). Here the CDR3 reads CASKSSYEQYF. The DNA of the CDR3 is TGTGCCAGCAAAAGCTCCTACGAGCAGTACTTC.

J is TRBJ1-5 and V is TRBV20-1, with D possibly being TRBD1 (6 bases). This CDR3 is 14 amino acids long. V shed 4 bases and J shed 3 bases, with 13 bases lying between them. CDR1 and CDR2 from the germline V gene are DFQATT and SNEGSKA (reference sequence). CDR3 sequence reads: CSAKGGATNQPQHF. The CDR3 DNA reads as TGCAGTGCTAAGGGGGGGGCGACCAATCAGCCCCAGCATTTT.

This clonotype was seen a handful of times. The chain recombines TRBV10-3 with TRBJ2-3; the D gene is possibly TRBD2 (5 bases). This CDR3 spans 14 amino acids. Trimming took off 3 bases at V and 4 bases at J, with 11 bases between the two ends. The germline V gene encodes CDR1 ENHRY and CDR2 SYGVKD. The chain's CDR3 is CAISDFEGSDTQYF. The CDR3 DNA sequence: TGTGCCATCAGTGATTTTGAGGGTTCAGATACGCAGTATTTT.

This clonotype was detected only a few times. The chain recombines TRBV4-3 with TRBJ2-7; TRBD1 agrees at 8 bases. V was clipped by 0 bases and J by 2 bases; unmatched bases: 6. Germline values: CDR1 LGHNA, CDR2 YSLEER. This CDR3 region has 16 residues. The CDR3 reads CASSQDRWTGPYEQYF. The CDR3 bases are TGCGCCAGCAGCCAAGATCGCTGGACAGGGCCCTACGAGCAGTACTTC.

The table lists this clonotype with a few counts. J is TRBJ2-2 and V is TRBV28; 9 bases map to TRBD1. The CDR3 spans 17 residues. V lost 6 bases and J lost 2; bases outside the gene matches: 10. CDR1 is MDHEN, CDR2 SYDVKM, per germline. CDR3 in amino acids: CASRLPPGQGNTGELFF. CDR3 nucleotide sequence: TGTGCCAGCAGACTTCCCCCGGGACAGGGAAACACCGGGGAGCTGTTTTTT.

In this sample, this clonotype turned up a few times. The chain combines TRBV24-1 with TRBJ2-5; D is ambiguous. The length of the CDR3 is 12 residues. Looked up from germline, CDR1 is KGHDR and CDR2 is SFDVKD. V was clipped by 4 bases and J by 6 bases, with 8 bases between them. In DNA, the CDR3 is TGTGCCACCAGTGAGGGTCTCAAGACCCAGTACTTC. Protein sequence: CATSEGLKTQYF.